Here is one TCR beta chain with its context. The antigen is unknown. There are 17 residues in the CDR3. Germline V CDR1 and CDR2: SGHDN, FVKESK. The ends lost 0 bases at V and 5 bases at J; junction bases unmatched: 8. The data were taken from a study of cytomegalovirus exposure and HLA in healthy donors. Amplification used 60 Vbeta primers and 13 Jbeta primers. Generated by immunoSEQ multiplex PCR, the TCRdb table keeps only in-frame clones and is missing some. The table records some 150,000 clones, approximately 82% of them present only once. Notes on the study in general: Apparent HLA restriction characterized most CMV-associated TCR beta chains in a later analysis.

This TCR derives from a woman aged 40 to 50 in good health and CMV-seronegative. The sample consisted of PBMCs. The chain combines TRBV14 with TRBJ2-5, with 11 bases matching TRBD2. CDR3 amino acids: CASSQDLLAGGGETQYF. Here the CDR3 DNA reads TGTGCCAGCAGCCAAGACCTCCTAGCGGGAGGAGGGGAGACCCAGTACTTC.